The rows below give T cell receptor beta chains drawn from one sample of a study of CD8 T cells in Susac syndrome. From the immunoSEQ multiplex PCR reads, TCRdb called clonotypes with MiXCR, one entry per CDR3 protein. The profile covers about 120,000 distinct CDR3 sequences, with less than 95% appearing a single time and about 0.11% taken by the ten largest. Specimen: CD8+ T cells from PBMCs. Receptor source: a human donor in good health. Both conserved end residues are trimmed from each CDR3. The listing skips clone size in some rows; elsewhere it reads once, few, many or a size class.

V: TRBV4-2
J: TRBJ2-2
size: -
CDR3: ASSLGQGRAGELF

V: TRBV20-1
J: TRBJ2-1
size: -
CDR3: SAPTSGGYNEQF

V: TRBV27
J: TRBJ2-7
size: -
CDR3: ASSSRTGRGTYEQY

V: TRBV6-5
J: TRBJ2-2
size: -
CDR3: ASSYSVGVHTGELF

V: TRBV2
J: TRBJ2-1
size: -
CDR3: ASTDYNEQF

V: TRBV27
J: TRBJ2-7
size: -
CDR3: ASSQTGTDTYEQY

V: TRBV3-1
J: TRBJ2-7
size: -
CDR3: ASRQAGEDEQY

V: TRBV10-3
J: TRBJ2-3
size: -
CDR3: AISGLFGAGDAQY

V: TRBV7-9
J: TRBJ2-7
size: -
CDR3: ASSLETRSREQY

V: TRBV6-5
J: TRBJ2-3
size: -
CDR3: ASNGQGADTQY

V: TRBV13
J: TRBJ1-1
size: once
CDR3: ASRLGRGNTEAF

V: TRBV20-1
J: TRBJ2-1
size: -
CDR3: SARGPRGNEQF

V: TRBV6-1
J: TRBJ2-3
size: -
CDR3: ASSFRVGPKSSTDTQY

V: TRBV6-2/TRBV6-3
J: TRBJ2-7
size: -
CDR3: ASKGLAGPYEQY

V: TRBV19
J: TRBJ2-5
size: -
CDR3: ASSLGEGETQY

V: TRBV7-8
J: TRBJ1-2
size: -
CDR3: ASSLSPGSRGYT

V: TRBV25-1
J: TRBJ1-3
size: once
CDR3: ASSGVGNTIY

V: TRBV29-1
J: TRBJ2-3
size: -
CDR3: SVEKAGVRADTQY

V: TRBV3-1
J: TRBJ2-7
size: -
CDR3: ASSQADRGAYEQY

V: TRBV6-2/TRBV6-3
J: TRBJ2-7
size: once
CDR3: ASSLTSANYEQY

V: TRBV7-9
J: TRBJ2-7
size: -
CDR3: ALGRTGGLDEQY

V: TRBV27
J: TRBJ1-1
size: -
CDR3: ASSGSGRDTEAF

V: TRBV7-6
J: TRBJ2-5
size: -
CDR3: ASSRTGSQETQY

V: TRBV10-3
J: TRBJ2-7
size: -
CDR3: AISVADSEKTYEQY

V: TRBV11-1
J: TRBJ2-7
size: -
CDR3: ASSLSDGSSYEQY

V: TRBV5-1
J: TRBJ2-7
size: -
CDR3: ASSLDRVEQY

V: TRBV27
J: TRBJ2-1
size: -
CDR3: ASSVLGGTGAYNEQF

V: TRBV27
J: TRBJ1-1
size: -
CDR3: ASSFGGWNTEAF

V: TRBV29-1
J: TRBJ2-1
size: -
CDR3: SVEEWRRQSSYNEQF

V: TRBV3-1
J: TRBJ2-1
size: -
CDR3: ASSQDLKSEQF

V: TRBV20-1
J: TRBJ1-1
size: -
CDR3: SARPGTAVLGLNTEAF

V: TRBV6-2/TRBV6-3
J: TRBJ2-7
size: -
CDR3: ASSSDGSSYEQY

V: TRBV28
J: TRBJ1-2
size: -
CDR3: ASSLVGGYYGYT

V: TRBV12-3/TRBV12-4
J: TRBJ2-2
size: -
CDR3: ASRSGPTGELF

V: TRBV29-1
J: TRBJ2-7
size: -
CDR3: SVYRTGTYEQY

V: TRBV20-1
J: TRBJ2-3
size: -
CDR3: SGAGGTDTQY

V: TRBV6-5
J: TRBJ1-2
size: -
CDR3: ASRRSDRNYGYT

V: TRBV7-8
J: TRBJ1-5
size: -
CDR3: ASSLAQTGAGQPQH

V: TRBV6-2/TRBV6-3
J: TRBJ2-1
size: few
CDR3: ASGNNEQF

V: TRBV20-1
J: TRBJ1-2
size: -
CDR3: SARDGSDRNGYT

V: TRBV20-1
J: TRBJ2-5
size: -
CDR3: SAGTSGLQETQY

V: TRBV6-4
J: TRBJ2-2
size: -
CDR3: ASSDQNGGARTGELF

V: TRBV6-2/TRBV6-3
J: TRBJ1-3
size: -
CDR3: ASSSHAGIGNTIY

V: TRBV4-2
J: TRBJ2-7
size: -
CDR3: ASSQLPGQGATEQY

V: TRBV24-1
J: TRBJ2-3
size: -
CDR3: ATSDTKTLAGENTDTQY

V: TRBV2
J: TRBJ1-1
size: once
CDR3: AFQGARTEAF

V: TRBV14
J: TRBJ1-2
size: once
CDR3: ASSQAGWGYT

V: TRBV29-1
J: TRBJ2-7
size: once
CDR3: SVRIAGPGEQY

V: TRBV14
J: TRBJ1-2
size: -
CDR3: ASSQAKAGGYT

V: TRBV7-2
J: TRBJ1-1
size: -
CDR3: ASSLVGADNTEAF

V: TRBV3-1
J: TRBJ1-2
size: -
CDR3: ASSQDSGRLGGYT

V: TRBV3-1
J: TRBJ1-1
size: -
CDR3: ASTGGDWTEAF

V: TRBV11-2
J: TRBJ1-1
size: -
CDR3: ASSLVGQGVTEAF

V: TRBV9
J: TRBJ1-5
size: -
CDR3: ASSLALSEPQH

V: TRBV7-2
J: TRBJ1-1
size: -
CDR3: ASSPLRGDRGRWTEAF